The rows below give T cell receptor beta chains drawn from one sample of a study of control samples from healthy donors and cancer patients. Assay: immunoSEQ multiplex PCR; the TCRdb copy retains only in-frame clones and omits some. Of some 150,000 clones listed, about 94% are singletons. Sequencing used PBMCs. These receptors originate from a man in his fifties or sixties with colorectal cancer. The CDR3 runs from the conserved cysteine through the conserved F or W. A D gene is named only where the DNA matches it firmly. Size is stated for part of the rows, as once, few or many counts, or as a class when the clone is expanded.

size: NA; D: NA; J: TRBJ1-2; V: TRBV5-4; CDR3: CASSLEAGAGYTF; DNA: TGTGCCAGCAGCTTGGAGGCAGGGGCCGGCTACACCTTC
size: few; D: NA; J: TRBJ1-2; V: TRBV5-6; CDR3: CASSLDGQGYTF; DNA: TGTGCCAGCAGCTTGGACGGTCAGGGCTACACCTTC
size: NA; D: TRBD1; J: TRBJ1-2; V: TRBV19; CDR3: CASNEQGARYGYTF; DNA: TGTGCCAGTAATGAGCAGGGGGCGCGGTATGGCTACACCTTC
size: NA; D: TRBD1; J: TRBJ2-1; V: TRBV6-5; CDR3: CASRGQIKQFF; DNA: TGTGCCAGCAGGGGACAGATAAAGCAGTTCTTC
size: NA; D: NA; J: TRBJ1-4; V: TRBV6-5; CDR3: CASSSQSAGVKKLFF; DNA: TGTGCCAGCAGTTCCCAGAGCGCGGGTGTGAAAAAACTGTTTTTT
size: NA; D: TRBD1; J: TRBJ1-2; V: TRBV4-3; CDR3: CASSSGTGLNYGYTF; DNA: TGCGCCAGCAGCTCCGGGACAGGGCTTAACTATGGCTACACCTTC
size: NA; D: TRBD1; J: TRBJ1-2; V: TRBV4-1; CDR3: CASSQGQGINYGYTF; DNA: TGCGCCAGCAGCCAAGGACAGGGAATTAACTATGGCTACACCTTC
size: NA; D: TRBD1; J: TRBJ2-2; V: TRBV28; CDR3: CASSPGTANTGELFF; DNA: TGTGCCAGCAGCCCCGGGACAGCGAACACCGGGGAGCTGTTTTTT
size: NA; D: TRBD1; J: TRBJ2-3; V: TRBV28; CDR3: CASSFTGGRTDTQYF; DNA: TGTGCCAGCAGTTTCACAGGGGGGAGAACAGATACGCAGTATTTT
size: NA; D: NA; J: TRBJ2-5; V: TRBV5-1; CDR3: CASSLAGVLQETQYF; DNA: TGCGCCAGCAGCTTGGCCGGGGTGCTCCAAGAGACCCAGTACTTC
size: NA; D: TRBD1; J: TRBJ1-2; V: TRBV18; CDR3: CASSRGQGATMDYGYTF; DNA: TGTGCCAGCTCACGGGGACAGGGGGCGACAATGGACTATGGCTACACCTTC
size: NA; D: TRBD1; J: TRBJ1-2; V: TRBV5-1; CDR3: CASSLASGQGYGYTF; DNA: TGCGCCAGCAGCTTGGCCTCGGGACAGGGGTATGGCTACACCTTC
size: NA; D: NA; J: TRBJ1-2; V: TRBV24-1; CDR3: CATGGAGGYGYTF; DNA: TGTGCCACCGGGGGGGCAGGAGGCTATGGCTACACCTTC
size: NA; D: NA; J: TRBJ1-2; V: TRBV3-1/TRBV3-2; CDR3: CASSQDTATYGYTF; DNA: TGTGCCAGCAGCCAAGATACAGCAACGTATGGCTACACCTTC
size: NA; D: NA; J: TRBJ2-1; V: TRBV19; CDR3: CASSIIGVSNEQFF; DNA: TGTGCCAGTAGTATAATAGGAGTTTCCAATGAGCAGTTCTTC
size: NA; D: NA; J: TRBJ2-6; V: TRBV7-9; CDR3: CASSSAPSGANVLTF; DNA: TGTGCCAGCAGCTCCGCGCCCTCTGGGGCCAACGTCCTGACTTTC
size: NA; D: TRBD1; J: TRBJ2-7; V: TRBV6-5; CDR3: CASRLRTGISYEQYF; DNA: TGTGCCAGCCGGCTTAGGACAGGAATCTCCTACGAGCAGTACTTC
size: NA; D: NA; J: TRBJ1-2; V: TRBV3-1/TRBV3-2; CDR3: CASSQAVTTNYGYTF; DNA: TGTGCCAGCAGCCAAGCCGTGACCACCAACTATGGCTACACCTTC
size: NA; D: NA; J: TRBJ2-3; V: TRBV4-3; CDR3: CASSQGVTGDTQYF; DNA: TGCGCCAGCAGCCAAGGGGTAACAGGAGATACGCAGTATTTT
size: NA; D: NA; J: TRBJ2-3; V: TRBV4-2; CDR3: CASSQDNSRPTSTDTQYF; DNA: TGTGCCAGCAGCCAAGATAATAGCCGACCGACTAGCACAGATACGCAGTATTTT
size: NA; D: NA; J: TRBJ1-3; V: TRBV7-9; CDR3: CASSSTMSGNTIYF; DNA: TGTGCCAGCAGCTCTACTATGTCTGGAAACACCATATATTTT
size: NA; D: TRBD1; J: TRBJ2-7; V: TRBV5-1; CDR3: CASSLGGTGAYEQYF; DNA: TGCGCCAGCAGCTTGGGTGGGACAGGGGCCTACGAGCAGTACTTC
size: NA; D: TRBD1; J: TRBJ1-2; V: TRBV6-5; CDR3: CASTRDRQGDGYTF; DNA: TGTGCCAGCACCCGGGACAGGCAAGGGGATGGCTACACCTTC
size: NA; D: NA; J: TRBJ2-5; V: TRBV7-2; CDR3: CASSLGAGWETQYF; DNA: TGTGCCAGCAGCTTAGGGGCAGGGTGGGAGACCCAGTACTTC
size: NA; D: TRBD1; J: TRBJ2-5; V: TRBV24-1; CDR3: CATSDPSPGQGKGETQYF; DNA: TGTGCCACCAGTGATCCATCGCCGGGACAGGGGAAGGGAGAGACCCAGTACTTC
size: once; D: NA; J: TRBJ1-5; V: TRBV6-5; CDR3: CASSYAPRNQPQHF; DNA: TGTGCCAGCAGTTACGCGCCGCGCAATCAGCCCCAGCATTTT
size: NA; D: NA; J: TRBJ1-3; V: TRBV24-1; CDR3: CATSDSGDRNTIYF; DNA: TGTGCCACCAGTGATTCGGGGGACCGAAACACCATATATTTT
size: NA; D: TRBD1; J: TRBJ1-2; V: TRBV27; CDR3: CASSPWTGVNGYTF; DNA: TGTGCCAGCAGTCCCTGGACAGGGGTTAACGGCTACACCTTC
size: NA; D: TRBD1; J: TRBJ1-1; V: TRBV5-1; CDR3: CASSITGGNTEAFF; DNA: TGCGCCAGCAGCATTACAGGGGGGAACACTGAAGCTTTCTTT
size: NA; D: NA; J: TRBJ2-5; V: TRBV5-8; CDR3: CASSFPWGGGRGETQYF; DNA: TGTGCCAGCAGCTTTCCCTGGGGCGGGGGCCGGGGAGAGACCCAGTACTTC
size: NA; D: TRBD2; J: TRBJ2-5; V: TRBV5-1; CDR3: CASSLEGTSGRETQYF; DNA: TGCGCCAGCAGCTTGGAGGGGACTAGCGGGAGGGAGACCCAGTACTTC
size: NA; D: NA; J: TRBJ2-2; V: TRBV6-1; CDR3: CASSAGRYTGELFF; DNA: TGTGCCAGCAGTGCAGGACGGTACACCGGGGAGCTGTTTTTT
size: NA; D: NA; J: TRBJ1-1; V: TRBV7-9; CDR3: CASSSRRGRSDADTEAFF; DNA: TGTGCCAGCAGCTCAAGGAGGGGGAGGTCGGACGCGGACACTGAAGCTTTCTTT
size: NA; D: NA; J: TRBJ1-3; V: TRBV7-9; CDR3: CASSQGSGNTIYF; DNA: TGTGCCAGCAGCCAAGGCTCTGGAAACACCATATATTTT
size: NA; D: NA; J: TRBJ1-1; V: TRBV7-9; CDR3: CASSLARRGTEAFF; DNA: TGTGCCAGCAGCTTAGCCCGGAGAGGCACTGAAGCTTTCTTT
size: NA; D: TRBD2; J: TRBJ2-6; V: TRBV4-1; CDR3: CASSQRLAGVSGANVLTF; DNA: TGCGCCAGCAGCCAAAGACTAGCGGGGGTCTCTGGGGCCAACGTCCTGACTTTC
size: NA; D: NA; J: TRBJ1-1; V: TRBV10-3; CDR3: CAISESIGAEAFF; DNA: TGTGCCATCAGTGAGTCGATCGGGGCTGAAGCTTTCTTT
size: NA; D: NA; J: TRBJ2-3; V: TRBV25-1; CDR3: CASSELRFGNLDTQYF; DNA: TGTGCCAGCAGTGAATTGCGGTTCGGGAATTTAGATACGCAGTATTTT
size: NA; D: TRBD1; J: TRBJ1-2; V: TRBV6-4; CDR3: CASSDGTALGYGYTF; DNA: TGTGCCAGCAGCGATGGGACAGCCCTTGGCTATGGCTACACCTTC
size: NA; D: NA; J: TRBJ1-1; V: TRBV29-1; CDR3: CSVVVLSPNTEAFF; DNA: TGCAGCGTAGTAGTCCTATCTCCGAACACTGAAGCTTTCTTT
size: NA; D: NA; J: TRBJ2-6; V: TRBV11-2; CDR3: CASSRGSGANVLTF; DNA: TGTGCCAGCAGTCGGGGCTCTGGGGCCAACGTCCTGACTTTC
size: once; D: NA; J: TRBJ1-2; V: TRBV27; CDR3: CASSPQGDTGYTF; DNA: TGTGCCAGCAGTCCACAGGGAGATACTGGCTACACCTTC
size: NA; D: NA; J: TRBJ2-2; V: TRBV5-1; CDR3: CASKGTGNTGELFF; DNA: TGCGCCAGCAAAGGGACGGGGAACACCGGGGAGCTGTTTTTT
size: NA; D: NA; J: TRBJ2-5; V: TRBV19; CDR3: CASSVAGAETQYF; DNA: TGTGCCAGTAGTGTTGCAGGGGCGGAGACCCAGTACTTC
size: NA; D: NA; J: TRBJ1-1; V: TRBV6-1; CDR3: CASSEATGINTEAFF; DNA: TGTGCCAGCAGTGAAGCGACAGGTATCAACACTGAAGCTTTCTTT
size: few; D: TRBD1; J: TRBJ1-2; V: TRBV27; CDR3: CASSPETGLDYGYTF; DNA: TGTGCCAGCAGTCCGGAGACAGGGCTAGACTATGGCTACACCTTC
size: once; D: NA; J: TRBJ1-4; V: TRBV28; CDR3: CASSPPRGTNEKLFF; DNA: TGTGCCAGCAGTCCTCCGCGGGGTACCAATGAAAAACTGTTTTTT
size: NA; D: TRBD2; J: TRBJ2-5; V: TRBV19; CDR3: CASSITGLAGQETQYF; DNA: TGTGCCAGTAGTATAACGGGACTAGCGGGGCAAGAGACCCAGTACTTC
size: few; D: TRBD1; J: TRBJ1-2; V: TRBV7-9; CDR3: CASSLEGAYTF; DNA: TGTGCCAGCAGCTTAGAGGGGGCCTACACCTTC
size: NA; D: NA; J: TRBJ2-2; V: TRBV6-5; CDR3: CASSPRPNTGELFF; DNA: TGTGCCAGCAGTCCCCGGCCGAACACCGGGGAGCTGTTTTTT
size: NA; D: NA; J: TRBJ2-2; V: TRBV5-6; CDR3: CASSSPTGRVAGELFF; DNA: TGTGCCAGCAGCTCCCCGACAGGGAGGGTCGCCGGGGAGCTGTTTTTT
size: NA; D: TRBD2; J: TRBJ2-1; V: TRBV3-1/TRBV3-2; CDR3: CASSPGGALNNEQFF; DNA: TGTGCCAGCAGCCCCGGGGGGGCCCTCAACAATGAGCAGTTCTTC
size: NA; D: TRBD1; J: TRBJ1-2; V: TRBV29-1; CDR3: CSGLRGHRDYGYTF; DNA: TGCAGCGGCCTCAGGGGGCACCGTGACTATGGCTACACCTTC
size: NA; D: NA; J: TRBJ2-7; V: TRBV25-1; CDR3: CASSDPTGPSYEQYF; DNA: TGTGCCAGCAGTGATCCGACGGGCCCTTCCTACGAGCAGTACTTC
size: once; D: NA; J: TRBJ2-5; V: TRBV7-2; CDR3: CASSYQYQETQYF; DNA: TGTGCCAGCAGCTATCAGTACCAAGAGACCCAGTACTTC
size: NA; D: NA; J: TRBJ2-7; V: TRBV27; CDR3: CASSLGEGDAPYEQYF; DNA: TGTGCCAGCAGCCTAGGTGAAGGTGACGCACCCTACGAGCAGTACTTC
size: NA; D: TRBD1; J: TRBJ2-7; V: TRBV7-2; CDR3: CASSLRYRDRGYEQYF; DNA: TGTGCCAGCAGCTTAAGATACCGGGACAGGGGTTACGAGCAGTACTTC